The clone carrying this T cell receptor beta chain was detected many times. The antigen remains unidentified. The data belong to a study of Graves' ophthalmopathy and Graves' hyperthyroidism. Broader study findings: The model reached roughly 71% sensitivity and about 72% specificity for predicting ophthalmopathy progression.

As the template, RNA transcripts were used to amplify TCR beta CDR3 regions. HTBI primers were employed in first-round RT-PCR, then a second-round multiplex PCR followed. TCRdb reanalysed the multiplex PCR reads using MiXCR and keeps one entry per CDR3 protein. There are about 210,000 distinct CDR3 sequences in the sample; less than 30% occur only once, and about 9.1% lies in the top ten. Trimming removed 0 bases at V and 6 bases at J, with 14 bases between. The CDR3 has 15 amino acids. The V gene's germline CDR1 is LGHDT and CDR2 YNNKEL (reference sequence). The genes are TRBV3-1 and TRBJ1-1; D unresolved. The TCR comes from a man aged 50 to 59 with Graves' ophthalmopathy. Sample: peripheral blood. This CDR3 reads CASSQDPSLGSEAFF. In DNA form, the CDR3 reads TGTGCCAGCAGCCAAGATCCCAGCCTTGGCTCTGAAGCTTTCTTT.